The clone carrying this T cell receptor beta chain came up a few times. Its antigen is not known. Each CDR3 protein gets one entry after TCRdb re-called the reads with MiXCR. The sample holds 65,000 to 80,000 distinct CDR3 sequences; less than 25% are singletons and the top ten take 7.5% to 8.5%. The sample comes from a study of type 1 regulatory T cells. In the study overall: An in vitro protocol generated T-allo10, a Tr1-enriched, alloantigen-specific CD4 T cell product. Study conclusions and caveats: Type 1 regulatory T cells had a more restricted TCR repertoire than non-type 1 regulatory T cells.

Trimming took off 4 bases at V and 5 bases at J, with 21 bases between the two ends. CDR1 is SGHRS, CDR2 YFSETQ, per germline. The CDR3 runs 16 residues. V gene TRBV5-1 combines with J gene TRBJ1-1; D not resolved. Sequencing was performed on cultured type 1 regulatory T (Tr1) cells, either the whole culture or a sorted fraction (not recorded which). This TCR derives from a human donor in good health. The CDR3 nucleotides are TGCGCCAGCAGCGCAGGTTTCCGGGTTCAGGAAACTGAAGCTTTCTTT. Protein: CASSAGFRVQETEAFF.